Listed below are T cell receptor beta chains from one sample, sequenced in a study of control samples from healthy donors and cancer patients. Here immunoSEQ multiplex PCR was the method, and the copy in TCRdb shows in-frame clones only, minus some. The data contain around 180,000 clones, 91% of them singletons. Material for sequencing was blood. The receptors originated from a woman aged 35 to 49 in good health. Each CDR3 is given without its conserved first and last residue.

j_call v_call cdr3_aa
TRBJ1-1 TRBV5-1 ASSLGSHSNTEAF
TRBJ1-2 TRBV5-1 ASSPGGTDGYT
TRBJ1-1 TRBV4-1 ASSLMGDTEAF
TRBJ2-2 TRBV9 ASSVASGQNTGELF
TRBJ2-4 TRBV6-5 ASSRMTDKLY
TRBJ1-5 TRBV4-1 ASSRKDPRQADQPQH
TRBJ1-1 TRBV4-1 ASSQRQGRGTEAF
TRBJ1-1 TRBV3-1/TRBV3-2 ASSTLRQGDTEAF
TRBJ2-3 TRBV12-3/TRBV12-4 ASSLADTQY
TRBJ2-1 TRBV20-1 SASSSGGDNEQF
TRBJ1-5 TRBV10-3 AAGPGNQPQH
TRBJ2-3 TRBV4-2 ASSQVFQATDTQY
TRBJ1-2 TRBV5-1 ASSTGQGALGYT
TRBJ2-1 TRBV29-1 SLPLGNEQF
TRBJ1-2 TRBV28 ASTQTGETYGYT
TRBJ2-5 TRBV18 ASSLHRGWETQY
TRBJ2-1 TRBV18 ASSPMETGEQF
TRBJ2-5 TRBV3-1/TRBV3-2 ASGLDSVQETQY
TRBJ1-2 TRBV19 ASSTHVDNYGYT
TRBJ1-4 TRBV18 ASTVVQGEKLF
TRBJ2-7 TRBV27 ASKSSYEQY
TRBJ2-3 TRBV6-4 ASSLLAFSSTDTQY
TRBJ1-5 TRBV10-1 ASSDRLGQPNIHQPQH
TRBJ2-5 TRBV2 ASSRTGGEETQY
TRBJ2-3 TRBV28 ASSPSYDTQY
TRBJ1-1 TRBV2 ASSVLGSHTEAF
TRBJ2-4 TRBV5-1 ASSPSTGAGAKNIQY
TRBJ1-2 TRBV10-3 AISESIGQGGWDYGYT
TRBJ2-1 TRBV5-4 ASSLRLAGEDEQF
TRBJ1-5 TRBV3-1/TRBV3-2 ASSPRGTVDQPQH
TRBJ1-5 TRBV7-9 ASSSLGQGGPIGNQPQH
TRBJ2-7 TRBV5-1 ASSSGGASYEQY
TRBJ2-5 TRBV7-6 ASSPQAGGLQETQY
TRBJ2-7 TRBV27 ASSRSNGSYEQY
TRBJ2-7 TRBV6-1 ASSVWGPFQPYEQY
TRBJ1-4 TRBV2 ASRGVNEKLF
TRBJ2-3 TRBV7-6 ASSLGTSGEGTDTQY
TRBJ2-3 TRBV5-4 ASSLSLGWDTQY
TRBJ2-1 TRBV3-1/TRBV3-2 ASSQVPHRDFEQF
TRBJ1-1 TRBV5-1 ASSRQGGGNTEAF
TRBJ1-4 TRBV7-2 ASSLGDRRANEKLF
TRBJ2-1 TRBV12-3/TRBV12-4 ASSPQTSENF
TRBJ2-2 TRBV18 ASSPKGLNTGELF
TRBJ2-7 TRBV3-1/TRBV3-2 ASSQDPQGYEQY
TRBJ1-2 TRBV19 ASSIRGEAGYT
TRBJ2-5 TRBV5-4 ASSSGTSGGQETQY
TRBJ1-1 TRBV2 ASSGQGRDTEAF
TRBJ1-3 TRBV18 ASSPGQASGNTIY
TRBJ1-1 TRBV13 ASSYDRNTEAF
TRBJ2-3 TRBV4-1 ASSQDLTGVTTDTQY
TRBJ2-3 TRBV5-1 ASSLAVGPAGADTQY
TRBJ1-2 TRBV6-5 ASRTLGRYT
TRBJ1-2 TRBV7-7 ASSLGGSYGYGYT
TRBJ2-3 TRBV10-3 AISGGSGYTDTQY
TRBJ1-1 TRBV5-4 ASSRTVFMNTEAF
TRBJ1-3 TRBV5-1 ASSASGTSGNTIY
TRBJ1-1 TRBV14 ASSQVKTGRGQAF
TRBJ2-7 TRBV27 ASSPMWGRTGVYEQY
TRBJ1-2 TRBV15 ATSQPARLENGYT
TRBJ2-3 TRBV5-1 ASSGALGTDTQY